This T cell receptor (beta chain) derives from a study of identical twins. The study's findings and limits: Conclusions leaned on cross-sectional statistical analysis and did not track the same donors over time. Surplus twin overlap in beta out-of-frame sequences was less pronounced.

This clonotype was seen many times. Its antigen is currently unknown. One junction end does not reproduce the germline sequence, and a read error may be involved. TCRdb ran MiXCR on the 5' RACE reads and lists one entry per CDR3 protein. This sample has 1.5 million to 2 million distinct CDR3 sequences; around 29% occur once, and the top ten carry around 0.3%. CDR3 length equals 13 residues. CDR1 SGHRS and CDR2 YFSETQ come from the germline V gene. The sequenced sample was cord blood. This receptor was identified in a newborn girl in good health. The rearrangement uses TRBV5-1 and TRBJ2-7; no clear D. The CDR3: CASSLGSFYEQYF. Written as DNA, the CDR3 is TGTGCCAGCAGTTTAGGCAGCTTCTACGAGCAGTACTTC.